Here is one TCR beta chain with its context. This receptor's antigen is unknown. Base qualities were left out, and no much larger clone turns up one base away. Patients with a history of autoimmune disease or receiving systemic immunosuppression were excluded from the trial. In every dose cohort, peripheral blood was drawn for TCR sequencing at baseline, cycle 4 day 1, and cycle 7 day 1. The samples were taken from a phase I, first-in-human, multicenter, open-label dose-escalation trial of ivuxolimab. Adults with locally advanced or metastatic melanoma, renal cell carcinoma, hepatocellular carcinoma or head and neck squamous cell carcinoma were enrolled in the trial. Before TCR sequencing, CD4+ T cells and CD8+ T cells were sorted from peripheral blood as separate populations. Genomic DNA was extracted from sorted cells for sequencing of the TCRbeta CDR3 region. The immunoSEQ Assay was used for sequencing of TCRbeta CDR3 regions. TCRdb limited this immuneACCESS table to in-frame rearrangements with V and J called. A share of clones is missing; checked studies link under half to unresolved V genes, and the rest is unexplained. This sample comprises tens of thousands of clones, 90% to 95% of them detected only once. The ten largest make up 29% of the sample.

The data derive from a study of OX40 agonist ivuxolimab in advanced cancers. Concerning the study at large: The costimulatory receptor OX40 (CD134) was targeted by ivuxolimab, a fully human IgG2 agonistic monoclonal antibody. Intravenous ivuxolimab was administered to patients every 2 weeks at six dose levels: 0.01, 0.1, 0.3, 1.5, 3 and 10 mg/kg. Of the 50 to 55 patients in dose escalation, some 19 had hepatocellular carcinoma, some 15 had melanoma, 9 had renal cell carcinoma and 9 had head and neck cancer. A male proportion of approximately 83% and a mean age of about 60 years, ranging from 23 to 79, were recorded for the dose-escalation cohort. Prior anti-PD-1, anti-PD-L1 or anti-CTLA-4 therapy was permitted, and checkpoint inhibitors had been received by roughly 42% of dose-escalation patients. Three dose-escalation patients achieved partial responses, one with hepatocellular carcinoma and two with cutaneous melanoma. Peripheral TCRbeta sequencing was intended to test whether TCR sequence diversity was altered and clonal T-cell expansion was caused by ivuxolimab. The paper covers the monotherapy dose-escalation part of the phase I ivuxolimab trial, which included N of about 51 patients. Summary of the overall study and its limitations: In the 0.1-3.0 mg/kg groups, partial responders were among the patients with the lowest normalized peripheral clonal expansion, particularly in CD8+ T cells. Antigen specificity was not determined for the clonally expanded peripheral T cells. At doses of 0.1 to 3.0 mg/kg, clonal expansion of both CD4+ and CD8+ T cells in blood was seen between baseline and week 6. Low levels of normalized T-cell clonal expansion were also seen in some nonresponding patients. On average, CD8+ T cells showed more expanded clones than CD4+ T cells after ivuxolimab.

The junction shows trimming of 2 bases on V and 3 bases on J, and the gene matches do not reach 4 bases of it. Its CDR3 holds 15 amino acids, cysteine through phenylalanine. Only CDR3 DNA remains: 45 bases, in frame from the first base. Reading the germline V gene (reference sequence) gives CDR1 SGHKS and CDR2 YYEKEE. The chain employs TRBV5-5 and TRBJ1-3; 8 junctional bases match TRBD1. The sequenced sample was CD4+ or CD8+ T cells sorted from blood, obtained in a trial of the OX40 agonist ivuxolimab. This receptor was identified in an adult with an advanced solid tumor such as melanoma, head and neck, liver or kidney cancer. The DNA sequence is given as TGTGCCAGCAGCTTCGGGACAGGCCTTGGAAACACCATATATTTT. This codes for CASSFGTGLGNTIYF.